The rows below give T cell receptor beta chains drawn from one sample of a study of radiotherapy plus CTLA-4 blockade in lung cancer. Libraries were prepared by immunoSEQ multiplex PCR; TCRdb keeps only in-frame clonotypes and omits some of them. The repertoire consists of about 62,000 clones, with roughly 76% occurring once and the leading ten covering 2.5% to 3.5%. The sample consisted of peripheral blood, taken from a patient treated with radiotherapy plus ipilimumab. These receptors came from a human donor with non-small cell lung cancer who had a complete response to radiotherapy plus ipilimumab. The CDR3 runs from the conserved cysteine through the conserved F or W. Each record gives: D gene, clone size, J gene, V gene, CDR3 protein, CDR3 DNA. A D gene is named only where the DNA matches it firmly. Rows may omit the clone size; those that give it use once, few, many or a size class.

-	-	TRBJ1-5	TRBV6-5	CASSSVQPQHF	TGTGCCAGCAGTTCGGTTCAGCCCCAGCATTTT
-	-	TRBJ2-7	TRBV4-3	CASSHRQGASYEQYF	TGCGCCAGCAGCCACAGACAAGGGGCCTCCTACGAGCAGTACTTC
-	medium-sized	TRBJ1-3	TRBV6-6	CASSSQGNTIYF	TGTGCCAGCAGTTCACAGGGAAACACCATATATTTT
TRBD2	few	TRBJ2-1	TRBV19	CASSKEASGLGVNEQFF	TGTGCCAGTAGTAAGGAAGCTAGCGGCTTGGGTGTCAATGAGCAGTTCTTC
TRBD2	-	TRBJ2-5	TRBV4-1	CASSQDPQRGDLQETQYF	TGCGCCAGCAGCCAAGACCCGCAGCGGGGGGACCTTCAAGAGACCCAGTACTTC
-	-	TRBJ1-2	TRBV11-2	CASSLERQGYGYTF	TGTGCCAGCAGCTTAGAGCGGCAGGGGTATGGCTACACCTTC
TRBD2	-	TRBJ2-7	TRBV15	CATSREGLAGAREQYF	TGTGCCACCAGCAGAGAAGGGCTAGCGGGAGCTCGGGAGCAGTACTTC
-	few	TRBJ1-6	TRBV27	CASSLGAYNSPLHF	TGTGCCAGCAGCCTAGGAGCCTATAATTCACCCCTCCACTTT
TRBD1	-	TRBJ2-7	TRBV6-5	CASSSPGQGASEQYF	TGTGCCAGCAGTTCACCGGGACAGGGGGCGTCCGAGCAGTACTTC
-	-	TRBJ2-3	TRBV27	CASSLSAGSLGGYTDTQYF	TGTGCCAGCAGTTTATCGGCCGGGTCCCTGGGGGGTTACACAGATACGCAGTATTTT
TRBD1	few	TRBJ1-2	TRBV7-2	CASSPGQGRDYGYTF	TGTGCCAGCAGCCCAGGACAGGGGAGGGACTATGGCTACACCTTC
-	-	TRBJ2-1	TRBV7-2	CASSLAKAGYNEQFF	TGTGCCAGCAGCTTAGCGAAGGCAGGCTACAATGAGCAGTTCTTC
-	-	TRBJ2-5	TRBV2	CASSVQGTAETQYF	TGTGCCAGCAGTGTACAGGGCACCGCAGAGACCCAGTACTTC
-	-	TRBJ1-2	TRBV23-1	CASSQSQDSNRGYTF	TGCGCCAGCAGTCAATCCCAGGACAGCAATCGAGGCTACACCTTC
-	-	TRBJ1-1	TRBV19	CASSIVAGWNTEAFF	TGTGCCAGTAGTATAGTGGCAGGGTGGAACACTGAAGCTTTCTTT
TRBD1	-	TRBJ1-2	TRBV7-9	CASSRLTGTGSNYGYTF	TGTGCCAGCAGCCGTTTGACCGGGACAGGGTCTAACTATGGCTACACCTTC
TRBD1	-	TRBJ2-7	TRBV30	CAWSWDSSYEQYF	TGTGCCTGGAGTTGGGACAGCTCCTACGAGCAGTACTTC
TRBD2	few	TRBJ2-1	TRBV7-2	CASSTGLARNEQFF	TGTGCCAGCAGCACCGGACTAGCCCGGAATGAGCAGTTCTTC
-	-	TRBJ1-1	TRBV4-1	CASSQDRQATRNTEAFF	TGCGCCAGCAGCCAAGATAGGCAGGCTACACGGAACACTGAAGCTTTCTTT
TRBD2	few	TRBJ2-5	TRBV18	CASSPPGGVRYQETQYF	TGTGCCAGCTCACCACCTGGGGGGGTACGGTACCAAGAGACCCAGTACTTC
-	-	TRBJ1-4	TRBV19	CASSIGAGGEKLFF	TGTGCCAGTAGTATTGGTGCGGGAGGGGAAAAACTGTTTTTT
TRBD1	-	TRBJ1-3	TRBV30	CAWSVRTGGRGNTIYF	TGTGCCTGGAGTGTTCGAACAGGGGGAAGAGGAAACACCATATATTTT
-	-	TRBJ1-5	TRBV7-2	CASSRQSNQPQHF	TGTGCCAGCAGCCGACAGAGCAATCAGCCCCAGCATTTT
-	-	TRBJ2-7	TRBV7-2	CASSPTGYEQYF	TGTGCCAGCAGTCCTACAGGGTACGAGCAGTACTTC
-	-	TRBJ2-1	TRBV9	CASSALAESYNEQFF	TGTGCCAGCAGCGCGTTAGCGGAGTCCTACAATGAGCAGTTCTTC
-	-	TRBJ2-7	TRBV4-1	CASSQDGQVVGEQYF	TGCGCCAGCAGCCAAGATGGCCAGGTCGTCGGCGAGCAGTACTTC
-	-	TRBJ1-5	TRBV7-8	CASSVSLSNQPQHF	TGTGCCAGCAGCGTAAGCCTTAGCAATCAGCCCCAGCATTTT
-	-	TRBJ1-1	TRBV18	CASSPGAGNTEAFF	TGTGCCAGCTCACCAGGGGCAGGAAACACTGAAGCTTTCTTT
-	-	TRBJ2-7	TRBV5-1	CASSLASGISYEQYF	TGCGCCAGCAGCTTGGCGTCAGGGATATCCTACGAGCAGTACTTC
-	-	TRBJ1-2	TRBV29-1	CSVEKGGTYGYTF	TGCAGCGTTGAGAAAGGAGGGACCTATGGCTACACCTTC
-	-	TRBJ1-4	TRBV2	CASSLRGTGYEKLFF	TGTGCCAGCAGCCTCAGGGGAACAGGGTATGAAAAACTGTTTTTT
-	once	TRBJ1-1	TRBV6-1	CASRQGRGTEAFF	TGTGCCAGCAGACAGGGCCGGGGCACTGAAGCTTTCTTT
-	-	TRBJ1-5	TRBV19	CASSPDGPTGHRSQHF	TGTGCCAGTAGTCCAGATGGCCCAACAGGCCATCGGTCCCAGCATTTT
TRBD1	-	TRBJ1-1	TRBV5-1	CASSPGLDRRAEAFF	TGCGCCAGCAGCCCCGGGCTGGACAGGAGGGCTGAAGCTTTCTTT
-	-	TRBJ1-6	TRBV6-5	CASSVLAYSPLHF	TGTGCCAGCAGTGTTCTGGCCTATTCACCCCTCCACTTT
-	few	TRBJ1-5	TRBV7-9	CASSLAAQPQHF	TGTGCCAGCAGCTTGGCGGCGCAGCCCCAGCATTTT
TRBD1	once	TRBJ1-4	TRBV7-6	CASSFDAGTGNEKLFF	TGTGCCAGCAGCTTCGACGCCGGGACAGGGAATGAAAAACTGTTTTTT